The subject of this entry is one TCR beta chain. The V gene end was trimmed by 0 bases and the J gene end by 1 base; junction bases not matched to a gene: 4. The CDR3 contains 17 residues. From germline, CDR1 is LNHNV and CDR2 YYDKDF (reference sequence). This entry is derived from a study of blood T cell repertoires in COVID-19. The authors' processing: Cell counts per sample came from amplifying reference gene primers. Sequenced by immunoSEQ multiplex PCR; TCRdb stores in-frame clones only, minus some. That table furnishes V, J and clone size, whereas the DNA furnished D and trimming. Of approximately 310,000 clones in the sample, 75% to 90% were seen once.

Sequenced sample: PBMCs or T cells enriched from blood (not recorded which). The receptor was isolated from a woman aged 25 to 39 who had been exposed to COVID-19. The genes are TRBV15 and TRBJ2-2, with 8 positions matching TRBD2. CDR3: CATSRDKLAGNTGELFF. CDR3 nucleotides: TGTGCCACCAGCAGAGATAAGCTAGCGGGGAACACCGGGGAGCTGTTTTTT. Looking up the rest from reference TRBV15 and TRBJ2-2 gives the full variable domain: DAMVIQNPRYQVTQFGKPVTLSCSQTLNHNVMYWYQQKSSQAPKLLFHYYDKDFNNEADTPDNFQSRRPNTSFCFLDIRSPGLGDTAMYLCATSRDKLAGNTGELFFGEGSRLTVL.